Listed here are 16 T cell receptor beta chains from one sample, sequenced in a study of Tregs in tolerant kidney transplant recipients. The nonmyeloablative bone marrow transplants came from related graft donors, with transient mixed chimerism. The data were produced by immunoSEQ multiplex PCR, yet TCRdb's version contains in-frame clones alone and is incomplete. With around 33,000 clones in the sample, the ten largest clones hold 1.5% to 2%. The input for sequencing was CD4+ T cells from blood (PBMCs), taken 24 months after the transplant. The receptors originated from a human patient who received a combined kidney and bone marrow transplant. Some T cells may be supplied by the graft donor.

On this clone itself: The missing CDR3 end, 3 residues past where the read stops, is filled in from the germline J gene. The chain couples TRBV19 to TRBJ1-1, with 8 bases that match TRBD1. Per the germline V gene, CDR1 is LNHDA and CDR2 is SQIVND (reference sequence). The CDR3 loop spans 15 amino acids. V shed 4 bases and J 4 bases; nucleotides not matched to a gene: 8. CDR3 loop: CASSNQGAGGTEAFF. The DNA read from the CDR3 is TGTGCCAGTAGTAATCAGGGGGCGGGCGGCACTGAA.

Remarks on this clone: Read data end 3 residues before the CDR3 end; the end is taken from the germline J gene. This chain joins TRBV5-1 and TRBJ2-3; D is undetermined. The CDR3 consists of 13 residues. V shed 3 bases and J shed 2 bases, with 7 bases lying between them. Germline V CDR1 and CDR2: SGHRS, YFSETQ. The sequenced part of the CDR3 DNA is TGCGCCAGCAGCTCCCCTAACACAGATACG. Amino acid sequence: CASSSPNTDT. The full CDR3 reads CASSSPNTDTQYF.

Comment on this clone: One end of the junction is discordant with germline, which a read error may explain. The read is 3 residues too short to cover the CDR3 end, so that end is filled in from the germline J gene. V gene TRBV4-2 combines with J gene TRBJ2-1, with D maybe TRBD2 (6 bases). CDR1 is LGHNA, CDR2 YNFKEQ, per germline. CDR3 length equals 18 residues. CDR3 in amino acids: CASSQDPYSQRAYNEQFF. CDR3 DNA (partial): TGCGCCAGCAGCCAAGATCCCTATTCCCAGCGGGCCTACAATGAG.

As for this clone: Read data end 3 residues before the CDR3 end; the end is taken from the germline J gene. V usage is TRBV7-3 and J usage is TRBJ2-3; maybe TRBD2 (5 bases). CDR3 length: 13 amino acids. V dropped 5 bases and J dropped 1 base, with 7 bases sitting between them. Germline V gene lookup returns CDR1 SGHTA and CDR2 FQGTGA. The part of the CDR3 DNA that was read is TGTGCCAGCAGCCTACTAGGCACAGATACG. It yields the protein CASSLLGTDT. From start to end, the CDR3 is CASSLLGTDTQYF.

Concerning this clone itself: Coverage ceases 3 residues before the CDR3 finishes, and the germline J gene fills in the end. This chain joins TRBV7-8 and TRBJ2-7; D gene uncertain. This CDR3 is built from 12 residues. Trimming removed 6 bases from V and 6 bases from J, with 12 bases in between. CDR1 and CDR2 (germline): SGHVS, FQNEAQ. The CDR3 here is CASRLRLGEQYF. The sequenced CDR3 bases are TGTGCCAGCAGGCTCAGGTTGGGCGAG.

Comment on this clone: From the germline J gene comes the end of the CDR3, since the read stops 3 residues before it. The chain links TRBV7-9 to TRBJ1-1; a possible D gene is TRBD1 (5 bases). CDR3 size: 13 residues. Trimming removed 2 bases at V and 1 base at J, with 5 bases between. Germline V gives CDR1 SEHNR, CDR2 FQNEAQ (reference sequence). CDR3 residues: CASSLQGNTEAFF. Incomplete CDR3 DNA: TGTGCCAGCAGCTTACAGGGGAACACTGAA. The full variable domain, its missing parts supplied by reference TRBV7-9 and TRBJ1-1, is DTGVSQNPRHKITKRGQNVTFRCDPISEHNRLYWYRQTLGQGPEFLTYFQNEAQLEKSRLLSDRFSAERPKGSFSTLEIQRTEQGDSAMYLCASSLQGNTEAFFGQGTRLTVV.

About this clone: The read is 3 residues too short to cover the CDR3 end, so that end is filled in from the germline J gene. The V gene is TRBV5-1, the J gene TRBJ2-7, with TRBD1 as a possible D gene (6 bases). Germline V gene sequence: CDR1 SGHRS, CDR2 YFSETQ. CDR3 length equals 15 residues. V shed 4 bases and J shed 0 bases, with 14 bases lying between them. Incomplete CDR3 DNA: TGCGCCAGCAGCACGAACAGGGCCAGCTCCTACGAG. Translated, it gives CASSTNRASSYE. The CDR3 reads in full as CASSTNRASSYEQYF.

Regarding this clone: Coverage ceases 3 residues before the CDR3 finishes, and the germline J gene fills in the end. This rearrangement joins TRBV7-9 to TRBJ2-7, with 10 bases identical to TRBD1. The CDR3 contains 15 residues. Trimming cost V 5 bases and J 2 bases; bases outside gene matches: 6. In germline, CDR1 is SEHNR, CDR2 FQNEAQ (reference sequence). CDR3 in amino acids: CASSPRQGATYEQYF. The CDR3 DNA, read in part, is TGTGCCAGCAGCCCGAGACAGGGGGCCACCTACGAG.

A remark on this clone: The read stops 3 residues short of the end of the CDR3; the missing end is completed from the germline J gene. V usage is TRBV18 and J usage is TRBJ2-7; D perhaps matches TRBD1 (6 bases). Germline V gives CDR1 KGHSH, CDR2 LQKENI. V dropped 3 bases and J dropped 2 bases, with 11 bases sitting between them. The CDR3 has 14 amino acids. The sequenced part of the CDR3 DNA is TGTGCCAGCTCACCGGCTAGGACAGCCTACGAG. Its translation: CASSPARTAYE. The whole CDR3 protein reads CASSPARTAYEQYF.

A note on this clone: The read is 3 residues too short to cover the CDR3 end, so that end is filled in from the germline J gene. The V gene is TRBV5-1, the J gene TRBJ2-7, with 11 bases identical to TRBD2. Looked up from germline, CDR1 is SGHRS and CDR2 is YFSETQ. Trimming cost V 7 bases and J 4 bases; bases outside gene matches: 10. This CDR3 is 15 amino acids long. This CDR3 reads CASGRGLAEIYEQYF. The CDR3 bases that were read are TGCGCCAGCGGTCGGGGACTAGCGGAGATTTACGAG.

Incomplete CDR3 DNA: TGCGCCAGCAGCCGGGGGACAGGGGCCTACAATGAG. This codes for CASSRGTGAYNE. The whole CDR3 sequence reads CASSRGTGAYNEQFF. The rearrangement uses TRBV5-1 and TRBJ2-1; 10 nucleotides match TRBD1. The CDR3 goes on 3 residues after the read ends, and that part is filled in from the germline J gene. The CDR3 has 15 residues. Germline values: CDR1 SGHRS, CDR2 YFSETQ. The trim removed 4 bases at V and 2 bases at J, leaving 3 bases unmatched.

Note on this clone: Germline is not matched at one junction end, which may reflect a read error. The CDR3 end falls 3 residues outside the read, so it is completed with the germline J gene. The chain employs TRBV7-7 and TRBJ2-7; TRBD2 matches 7 bases. Looked up from germline, CDR1 is SSHAT and CDR2 is FNYEAQ (reference sequence). The CDR3 consists of 12 residues. The CDR3: CASSHPGGEQYF. The CDR3 bases that were read are TGTGCTAGCAGCCACCCGGGGGGCGAG. Full variable domain (missing parts from reference TRBV7-7 and TRBJ2-7): GAGVSQSPRYKVTKRGQDVTLRCDPISSHATLYWYQQALGQGPEFLTYFNYEAQPDKSGLPSDRFSAERPEGSISTLTIQRTEQRDSAMYRCASSHPGGEQYFGPGTRLTVT.

Regarding this clone: The read gets to within 3 residues of the CDR3 end, and the germline J gene fills in the rest. The chain recombines TRBV18 with TRBJ2-7; weak D call: TRBD2 (5 bases). Trimming left V 6 bases short and J 2 bases short, with 14 bases between. The CDR3 sequence is 14 residues long. The germline V gene has CDR1 KGHSH and CDR2 LQKENI. CDR3 in amino acids: CASSPRADPYEQYF. The CDR3 bases that were read are TGTGCCAGCTCGCCGCGGGCGGACCCCTACGAG.

A note on this clone: The DNA ends 3 residues before the CDR3 does, and the rest of the CDR3 is filled in from the germline J gene. V and J are TRBV4-1 and TRBJ2-2; tentative D call: TRBD1 (5 bases). V was cut by 4 bases and J by 4 bases, with 13 bases left in between. The germline CDR1 and CDR2 sequences are MGHRA and YSYEKL. This CDR3 has 15 amino acids. CDR3 sequence reads: CASSPRGGGTGELFF. CDR3 DNA (partial): TGCGCCAGCAGCCCAAGGGGCGGCGGCACCGGGGAG.

A remark on this clone: With the read ending 3 residues before the CDR3 end, the germline J gene is used to fill in that end. The chain carries TRBV10-2 and TRBJ1-5, with TRBD1 as a possible D gene (5 bases). Germline assignment: CDR1 WSHSY and CDR2 SAAADI. The CDR3 contains 14 residues. Trimming removed 6 bases at V and 5 bases at J, with 14 bases between. The part of the CDR3 DNA that was read is TGCGCCAGCAGACTTGCAGGGTTCGATCAGCCC. Translating gives CASRLAGFDQP. The whole CDR3 protein is CASRLAGFDQPQHF.

Turning to this clone: The CDR3 end is not reached by the read, which stops 3 residues before it; the germline J gene fills it in. V and J are TRBV5-4 and TRBJ2-3, with 8 nucleotides matching TRBD2. The V gene's germline CDR1 is SGHNT and CDR2 YYREEE (reference sequence). The CDR3 consists of 14 residues. V lost 0 bases to trimming and J lost 4 bases; unmatched junction nucleotides: 1. CDR3 protein: CASSLASGPDTQYF. The sequenced part of the CDR3 DNA is TGTGCCAGCAGCTTGGCTAGCGGGCCAGATACG.